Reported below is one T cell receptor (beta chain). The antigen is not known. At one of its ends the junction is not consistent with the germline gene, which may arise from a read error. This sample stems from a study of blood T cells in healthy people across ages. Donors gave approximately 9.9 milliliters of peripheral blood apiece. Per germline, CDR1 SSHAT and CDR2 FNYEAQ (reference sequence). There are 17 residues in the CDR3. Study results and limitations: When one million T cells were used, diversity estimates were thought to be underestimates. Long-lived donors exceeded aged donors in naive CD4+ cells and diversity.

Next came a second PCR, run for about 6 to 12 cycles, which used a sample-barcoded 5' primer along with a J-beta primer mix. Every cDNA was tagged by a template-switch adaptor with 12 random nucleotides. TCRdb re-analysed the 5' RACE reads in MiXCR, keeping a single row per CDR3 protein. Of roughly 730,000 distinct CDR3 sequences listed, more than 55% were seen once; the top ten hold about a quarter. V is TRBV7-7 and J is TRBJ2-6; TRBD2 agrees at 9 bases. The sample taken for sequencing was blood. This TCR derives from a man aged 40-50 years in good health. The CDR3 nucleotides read TGTGCTAGCAGCTCCTGGCGGGGGGGCTCTGGGGCCAACGTCCTGACTTTC. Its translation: CASSSWRGGSGANVLTF.